The rows below give T cell receptor beta chains drawn from one sample of a study of shared clonotypes between healthy human individuals. Profiled with immunoSEQ multiplex PCR; TCRdb holds only in-frame clones, not every one. The data hold over 2 million clones, with roughly 94% observed a single time. What was sequenced was naive CD4+ T cells sorted from blood. These receptors were collected from a man aged 18-30 years in good health. Both conserved end residues are part of each CDR3. D genes are given only for firm matches. Only part of the rows carry a size: once, few, many, or a class if the clone is expanded.

cdr3_nt cdr3_aa clone_size cdr3_length j_call v_call d_call
TGTGCCAGCAGTACGGAAGTTGAGCAGTACTTC CASSTEVEQYF NA 11 TRBJ2-7 TRBV5-4 NA
TGTGCCAGCAGCTTTCCGTCAGGGGGCACAGGAAACACCATATATTTT CASSFPSGGTGNTIYF many 16 TRBJ1-3 TRBV7-2 TRBD1
TGTGCCAGCAGCTCCACGACAGGATCCTCCGGGGAGCTGTTTTTT CASSSTTGSSGELFF once 15 TRBJ2-2 TRBV11-2 NA
TGTGCTAGTGGTTCGGGGGGACTGTACAATGAGCAGTTCTTC CASGSGGLYNEQFF once 14 TRBJ2-1 TRBV12-5 TRBD2
TGTGCCAGCAGTTTAACAGGGGTTGGCTACACCTTC CASSLTGVGYTF NA 12 TRBJ1-2 TRBV28 TRBD1
TGTGCCAGTAGTCTGGGGGCCTCCTACGAGCAGTACTTC CASSLGASYEQYF many 13 TRBJ2-7 TRBV19 NA
TGTGCCAGCAGTTACCTTCAGTGGGCAGATACGCAGTATTTT CASSYLQWADTQYF once 14 TRBJ2-3 TRBV6-5 NA
TGTGCCAGCATCGCCACCCGGGACAGGGTCTACGAGCAGTACTTC CASIATRDRVYEQYF NA 15 TRBJ2-7 TRBV21-1 NA
TGTGCCAGCAGACTAACAGGGCACACCGGGGAGCTGTTTTTT CASRLTGHTGELFF NA 14 TRBJ2-2 TRBV7-9 NA
TGTGCCAGCGCGACAGGGAACTATGGCTACACCTTC CASATGNYGYTF NA 12 TRBJ1-2 TRBV2 TRBD1
TGTGCCAGTAGATTGACAGGGGGCCGAGAAAAACTGTTTTTT CASRLTGGREKLFF NA 14 TRBJ1-4 TRBV19 TRBD1
TGTGCCAGCAGCTTTCCGGGACAGGGCCCCTTTGGTTATGGCTACACCTTC CASSFPGQGPFGYGYTF once 17 TRBJ1-2 TRBV5-6 TRBD1
TGTGCCAGCAGCGTCAGGATGAACACTGAAGCTTTCTTT CASSVRMNTEAFF NA 13 TRBJ1-1 TRBV9 NA
TGTGCCAGCAGCCCCACGGGACAGCCTTCTGAAGCTTTCTTT CASSPTGQPSEAFF NA 14 TRBJ1-1 TRBV11-2 TRBD1
TGTGCCAGCAGCTCATTCGGCGAGCAGTACTTC CASSSFGEQYF NA 11 TRBJ2-7 TRBV6-5 NA
TGTGCCAGCAGCCCACGACAGGGGTCTTTCCAAGAGACCCAGTACTTC CASSPRQGSFQETQYF NA 16 TRBJ2-5 TRBV7-2 TRBD1
TGTGCCAGCAGCCCGACCCTCGGGACAGGGGGCGACACTGAAGCTTTCTTT CASSPTLGTGGDTEAFF NA 17 TRBJ1-1 TRBV7-6 TRBD1
TGCGCCAGCAGTGAGTCCGGGAGCGGGAGTACGCAGTATTTT CASSESGSGSTQYF NA 14 TRBJ2-3 TRBV10-2 TRBD2
TGTGCCAGCAGTCTTCGACTTACAGGGAATGGCTACACCTTC CASSLRLTGNGYTF NA 14 TRBJ1-2 TRBV2 NA
TGTGCCAGCAGCTCCCTACAGGGCCCTATGAAGCAGTACTTC CASSSLQGPMKQYF NA 14 TRBJ2-7 TRBV7-9 NA
TGTGCCTGGAGTGTACGGAGCAGGGGGCGGGGAGAGACCCAGTACTTC CAWSVRSRGRGETQYF NA 16 TRBJ2-5 TRBV30 TRBD1
TGCGCCAGCAGTGGGGGCGGGATATACTACAATGAGCAGTTCTTC CASSGGGIYYNEQFF NA 15 TRBJ2-1 TRBV10-2 NA
TGTGCCAGTACCCCGCCGGGACCATACCGAGAGCAGTACTTC CASTPPGPYREQYF NA 14 TRBJ2-7 TRBV19 NA
TGTGCCAGCAGCGCCAGGGGGCTCGATGGCTACACCTTC CASSARGLDGYTF NA 13 TRBJ1-2 TRBV6-4 TRBD1
TGTGCCAGCAACCGACAGGGCACAGATACGCAGTATTTT CASNRQGTDTQYF NA 13 TRBJ2-3 TRBV6-6 NA
TGTGCCAGCAGCCGGGACGAGCGAAGCCCAGATACGCAGTATTTT CASSRDERSPDTQYF NA 15 TRBJ2-3 TRBV5-6 NA
TGTGCCAGCTCACCACGGATGGGCAATGAGCAGTTCTTC CASSPRMGNEQFF NA 13 TRBJ2-1 TRBV18 NA
TGTGCCAGCAGCGTAGCTATGGGACAGGGGAAGGAGACCCAGTACTTC CASSVAMGQGKETQYF NA 16 TRBJ2-5 TRBV9 TRBD1
TGTGCCAGCAGCGTAGCTATGGACACTGAAGCTTTCTTT CASSVAMDTEAFF few 13 TRBJ1-1 TRBV9 NA
TGTGCCAGCAGTTTTGGGACAGGGTACTCTGGGGCCAACGTCCTGACTTTC CASSFGTGYSGANVLTF NA 17 TRBJ2-6 TRBV27 TRBD1
TGTGCCAGCTCACCCGGGATTCAGGGGGAGACCCAGTACTTC CASSPGIQGETQYF NA 14 TRBJ2-5 TRBV18 NA
TGCGCCAGCACCGAGGGCTTAGCGGGAGCGGGGGAGCAGTACTTC CASTEGLAGAGEQYF NA 15 TRBJ2-7 TRBV10-2 TRBD2
TGTGCCAGCAGCCCCCAATTAACAGGGTCTGGAAACACCATATATTTT CASSPQLTGSGNTIYF NA 16 TRBJ1-3 TRBV4-2 NA
TGTGCCAGCTCACCGCTCCCGGGACAGGGACCTGAGGTTGGAAACACCATATATTTT CASSPLPGQGPEVGNTIYF NA 19 TRBJ1-3 TRBV18 TRBD1
TGTGCCAGCTCACCTACTAGCGACAAGTCCTACGAGCAGTACTTC CASSPTSDKSYEQYF NA 15 TRBJ2-7 TRBV18 TRBD2
TGCGCCAGCAGCTTATGGACTACCAACGAGCAGTACTTC CASSLWTTNEQYF NA 13 TRBJ2-7 TRBV5-1 NA
TGTGCCAGCAGCCGGACAGGCGCCCATCAGGCCCACGAGCAGTACTTC CASSRTGAHQAHEQYF once 16 TRBJ2-7 TRBV7-2 TRBD1